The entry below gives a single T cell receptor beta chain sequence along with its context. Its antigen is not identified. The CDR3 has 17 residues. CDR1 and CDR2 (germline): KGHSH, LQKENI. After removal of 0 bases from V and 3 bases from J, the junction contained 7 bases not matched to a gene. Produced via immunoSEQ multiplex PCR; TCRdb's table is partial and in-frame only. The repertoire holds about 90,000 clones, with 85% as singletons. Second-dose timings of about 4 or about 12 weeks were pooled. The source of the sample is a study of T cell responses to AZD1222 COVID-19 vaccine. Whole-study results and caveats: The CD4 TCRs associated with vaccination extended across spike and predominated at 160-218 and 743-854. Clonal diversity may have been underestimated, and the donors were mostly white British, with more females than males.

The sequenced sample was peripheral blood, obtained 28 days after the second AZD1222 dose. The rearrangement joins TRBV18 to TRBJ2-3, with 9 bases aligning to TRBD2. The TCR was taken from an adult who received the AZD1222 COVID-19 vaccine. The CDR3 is CASSPPTRGRGTDTQYF. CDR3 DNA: TGTGCCAGCTCACCACCAACCCGCGGGAGGGGAACAGATACGCAGTATTTT.